The T cell receptor beta chain described here comes from a study of blood T cells in healthy people across ages. Findings and limits, study-wide: Whereas aged donors had fewer naive CD4+ cells, long-lived donors had more of them and higher diversity.

On this clonotype itself: Its antigen is not known.

A second roughly 6 to 11 cycle PCR used barcoded and J-beta primers. Each sample provided no less than 3 million CDR3-containing paired-end reads. MiXCR, run by TCRdb on the 5' RACE reads, gives a single entry per CDR3 protein. The sample yields about 800,000 distinct CDR3 sequences, 20% to 30% seen once. All donors came from Russia, were Caucasian and healthy, and spanned ages about 6 to 95. Per-sample PBMC isolation yielded at least 6 million cells. Trimming took 0 bases from V and 5 from J, leaving 17 bases between them. Germline V gives CDR1 LGHNA, CDR2 YSLEER. The CDR3 consists of 17 residues. Separately, the same data were catalogued under a study of T cells of mothers and their children.

The genes are TRBV4-3 and TRBJ2-1; possibly TRBD2 for D (5 bases). The sequence came from a boy aged 10-17 years in good health. Sequenced: blood. CDR3 region: CASSQDRGNGMDNEQFF. CDR3 in DNA: TGCGCCAGCAGCCAAGATCGGGGAAACGGGATGGACAATGAGCAGTTCTTC.